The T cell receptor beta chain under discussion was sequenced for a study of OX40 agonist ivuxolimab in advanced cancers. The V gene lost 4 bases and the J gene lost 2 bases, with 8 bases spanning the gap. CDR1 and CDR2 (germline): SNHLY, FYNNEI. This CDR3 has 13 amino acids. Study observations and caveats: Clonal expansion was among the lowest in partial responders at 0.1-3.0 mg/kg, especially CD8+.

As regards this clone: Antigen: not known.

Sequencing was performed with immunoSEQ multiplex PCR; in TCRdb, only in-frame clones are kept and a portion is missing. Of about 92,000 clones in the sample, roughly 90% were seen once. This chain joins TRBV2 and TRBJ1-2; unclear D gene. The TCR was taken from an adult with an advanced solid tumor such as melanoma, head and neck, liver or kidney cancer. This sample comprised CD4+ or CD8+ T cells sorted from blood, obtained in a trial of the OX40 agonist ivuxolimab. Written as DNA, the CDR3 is TGTGCCAGCAGTGGTGAGAAGAACTATGGCTACACCTTC. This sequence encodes CASSGEKNYGYTF.